The 32 T cell receptor beta chains below all came from one sample that was sequenced in a study of technical replicates of blood from several donors. Measured with immunoSEQ multiplex PCR; TCRdb has only the in-frame clones, and not every one. Seen here are tens of thousands of clones, approximately 94% observed once, and the top ten hold more than 0.2%. Sequencing was done on a sample of T cells isolated from PBMCs. The receptors come from a human donor in good health.

The rearrangement uses TRBV10-2 and TRBJ2-3, with 7 bases fitting TRBD2. V trimming: 3 bases; J trimming: 3 bases; junction bases outside the gene matches: 3. This CDR3 has 14 residues. The germline gives CDR1 WSHSY, CDR2 SAAADI. CDR3 sequence reads: CASSELARTDTQYF. CDR3 DNA sequence: TGCGCCAGCAGTGAACTAGCGAGAACAGATACGCAGTATTTT.

The chain combines TRBV14 with TRBJ2-3; 8 bases map to TRBD1. J gave up 6 bases and V 3 bases, and 14 bases lay outside the gene matches. The CDR3 consists of 17 residues. Looked up from germline, CDR1 is SGHDN and CDR2 is FVKESK. The DNA of the CDR3 is TGTGCCAGCAGCCAGCATGCCGGGACAGGAATCCGGGATACGCAGTATTTT. Its translation is CASSQHAGTGIRDTQYF.

V usage is TRBV6-6 and J usage is TRBJ2-3; D not resolved. CDR1 is MNHNY, CDR2 SVGAGI, per germline (reference sequence). This CDR3 spans 12 amino acids. V lost 5 bases, J lost 6 bases, and 9 bases lay in between. CDR3 sequence (DNA): TGTGCCAGCAGTCCCCAACGGGATACGCAGTATTTT. Its translation: CASSPQRDTQYF.

V and J are TRBV19 and TRBJ1-5; possibly TRBD1 for D (5 bases). V lost 5 bases and J 11 bases, leaving 10 bases between the germline ends. In germline, CDR1 is LNHDA, CDR2 SQIVND (reference sequence). CDR3 length: 11 residues. Here the CDR3 reads CASSSGGAQHF. CDR3 coding DNA: TGTGCCAGTAGTTCCGGAGGGGCCCAGCATTTT.

The CDR3 sequence: CASSQEAQGLNPEAFF. The CDR3, as DNA: TGCGCCAGCAGCCAAGAAGCACAGGGACTAAACCCTGAAGCTTTCTTT. This chain joins TRBV4-1 and TRBJ1-1, with TRBD1 as a possible D gene (6 bases). CDR3 length: 16 amino acids. Trimming cost V 0 bases and J 6 bases, with 17 bases left between them. Per germline, CDR1 MGHRA and CDR2 YSYEKL.

This chain connects TRBV6-1 to TRBJ1-2; no reliable D call. The V gene lost 8 bases and the J gene lost 2 bases, with 9 bases spanning the gap. CDR1 is MNHNS, CDR2 SASEGT, per germline. The CDR3 loop spans 12 amino acids. The CDR3 DNA sequence: TGTGCCAGCCTAACTAGGAACTATGGCTACACCTTC. It yields the protein CASLTRNYGYTF.

CDR3 in amino acids: CASSLGSGADTIYF. As DNA, the CDR3 is TGCGCCAGCAGCTTGGGATCAGGGGCAGACACCATATATTTT. This chain uses TRBV5-1 with TRBJ1-3; TRBD1 might be the D (6 bases). This CDR3 has 14 amino acids. Trimming left V 0 bases short and J 8 bases short, with 12 bases between. CDR1 and CDR2 (germline): SGHRS, YFSETQ.

J is TRBJ2-5 and V is TRBV29-1; the match to TRBD1 covers 11 bases. This CDR3 comprises 13 residues. Per the germline V gene, CDR1 is SQVTM and CDR2 is ANQGSEA. V dropped 2 bases and J dropped 7; count of bases not matched to a gene: 3. The CDR3 region is CSVEPGQGATQYF. CDR3 in DNA: TGCAGCGTTGAACCCGGACAGGGGGCGACCCAGTACTTC.

J is TRBJ2-2 and V is TRBV7-3, with 7 bases fitting TRBD1. V trimming: 4 bases; J trimming: 1 base; junction bases outside the gene matches: 3. Looked up from germline, CDR1 is SGHTA and CDR2 is FQGTGA. This CDR3 is built from 15 residues. CDR3 residues: CASSYRTGNTGELFF. In DNA form, the CDR3 reads TGTGCCAGCAGCTACCGGACAGGGAACACCGGGGAGCTGTTTTTT.

This chain uses TRBV21-1 with TRBJ2-3; the table's TRBD1 call for D was not verified on the DNA. TRBV21-1 is an annotated pseudogene. There are 16 residues in the CDR3. The CDR3 region has the DNA TGTGCCAGCAGCCCTCGACAGGGATGGGGCACAGATACGCAGTATTTT. Encoded protein: CASSPRQGWGTDTQYF.

The table lists this clone with a count of one. The J gene is TRBJ2-1, the V gene TRBV4-1; TRBD2 matches at 11 bases. The CDR3 is made up of 14 amino acids. CDR1 MGHRA and CDR2 YSYEKL come from the germline V gene. J lost 5 bases, V lost 6 bases, and 3 bases had no gene match. CDR3 sequence reads: CASRLLAGDNEQFF. In nucleotides, the CDR3 is TGCGCCAGCAGATTACTAGCGGGGGACAATGAGCAGTTCTTC.

This rearrangement joins TRBV4-1 to TRBJ2-3, with 7 bases identical to TRBD2. Per germline, CDR1 MGHRA and CDR2 YSYEKL. The length of the CDR3 is 16 residues. V shed 4 bases, J shed 2 bases, and the junction held 9 bases outside the gene matches. The CDR3: CASSPIRGEFTDTQYF. DNA for the CDR3: TGCGCCAGCAGCCCCATCCGGGGGGAGTTCACAGATACGCAGTATTTT.

This chain connects TRBV5-1 to TRBJ2-7; TRBD2 agrees at 11 bases. The CDR3 totals 14 residues. Germline-derived CDR1 and CDR2 are SGHRS and YFSETQ. The V segment lost 6 bases and the J segment 10 bases; nucleotides outside the gene matches: 12. The CDR3 loop is CASTQGIAGGPQYF. CDR3 nucleotides: TGCGCCAGCACCCAGGGGATAGCGGGAGGGCCCCAGTACTTC.

The V and J genes are TRBV7-9 and TRBJ2-7, with no clear D. Looked up from germline, CDR1 is SEHNR and CDR2 is FQNEAQ (reference sequence). Trimming pared 5 bases from V and 0 bases from J, leaving 5 bases between. The CDR3 covers 12 residues. The CDR3 DNA reads TGTGCCAGCAGCCGGAGCTCCTACGAGCAGTACTTC. Encoded protein: CASSRSSYEQYF.

J is TRBJ2-1 and V is TRBV2, with 11 bases matching TRBD2. After removal of 5 bases from V and 4 bases from J, the junction contained 4 bases not matched to a gene. Germline V lookup: CDR1 SNHLY, CDR2 FYNNEI. This CDR3 is built from 15 residues. Here the CDR3 reads CASSKTSGSYNEQFF. For the CDR3, the DNA is TGTGCCAGCAGTAAAACTAGCGGGAGTTACAATGAGCAGTTCTTC.

J is TRBJ1-2 and V is TRBV7-3; TRBD1 is a possible D gene (6 bases). V was cut by 1 base and J by 6 bases, with 12 bases left in between. Per the germline V gene, CDR1 is SGHTA and CDR2 is FQGTGA. The CDR3 contains 14 residues. CDR3 nucleotide sequence: TGTGCCAGCAGCTTAAGCCCAGGGGCGGATGGCTACACCTTC. Translating gives CASSLSPGADGYTF.

The chain's CDR3 is CASTPGTSGRVNEQFF. The CDR3 DNA is TGTGCTAGCACCCCCGGGACTAGCGGGAGAGTCAATGAGCAGTTCTTC. The gene calls are TRBV12-5 and TRBJ2-1, with 14 bases identical to TRBD2. Germline V gives CDR1 LGHNT, CDR2 FRNRAP. The V gene end was trimmed by 9 bases and the J gene end by 6 bases; junction bases not matched to a gene: 10. This CDR3 comprises 16 residues.

The rearrangement links TRBV7-9 to TRBJ2-3; 9 bases line up with TRBD1. The germline gives CDR1 SEHNR, CDR2 FQNEAQ (reference sequence). CDR3 length: 15 amino acids. Trimming at V came to 5 bases and at J to 6 bases, leaving 9 bases not matched to a gene. This CDR3 is CASSLTRTGADTQYF. The DNA of the CDR3 is TGTGCCAGCAGCCTCACCAGGACAGGGGCGGATACGCAGTATTTT.

The rearrangement uses TRBV30 and TRBJ2-7, with a possible D match to TRBD1 (5 bases). The CDR3 loop spans 14 amino acids. V lost 4 bases and J 3 bases, leaving 16 bases between the germline ends. Germline V gene sequence: CDR1 GTSNPN, CDR2 SVGIG (reference sequence). CDR3: CAWMGQAIDYEQYF. The CDR3 DNA reads as TGTGCCTGGATGGGGCAGGCAATCGACTACGAGCAGTACTTC.

This clone was recorded only once. The chain has TRBV4-1 and TRBJ1-2; weak D call: TRBD1 (5 bases). This CDR3 is built from 18 residues. V was shortened by 0 bases and J by 6 bases, with 23 bases between the two germline ends. Germline V gene sequence: CDR1 MGHRA, CDR2 YSYEKL. The CDR3 sequence is CASSQETTWGASGDGYTF. The CDR3 DNA sequence: TGCGCCAGCAGCCAAGAGACCACCTGGGGAGCCTCGGGGGATGGCTACACCTTC.

This clone was seen a handful of times. This chain links TRBV6-1 with TRBJ1-5; the match to TRBD1 covers 7 bases. The germline gives CDR1 MNHNS, CDR2 SASEGT. The J segment lost 0 bases and the V segment lost 4 bases, leaving 6 bases of the junction unmatched. The length of the CDR3 is 16 residues. The CDR3 bases are TGTGCCAGCAGTGGTCTGGACAGGTCTAGCAATCAGCCCCAGCATTTT. Translated: CASSGLDRSSNQPQHF.

The chain recombines TRBV5-4 with TRBJ2-7; tentative D call: TRBD1 (5 bases). This CDR3 is 11 amino acids long. The V gene's germline CDR1 is SGHNT and CDR2 YYREEE (reference sequence). Trimming took off 2 bases at V and 5 bases at J, with 5 bases between the two ends. Here the CDR3 DNA reads TGTGCCAGCAGCTTCAGGGACGAGCAGTACTTC. Translated, it gives CASSFRDEQYF.

The J gene is TRBJ1-5, the V gene TRBV28; TRBD1 matches at 7 bases. The CDR3 spans 16 residues. After removal of 9 bases from V and 0 bases from J, the junction contained 11 bases not matched to a gene. The V gene's germline CDR1 is MDHEN and CDR2 SYDVKM. CDR3 region: CASTSTGISSNQPQHF. For the CDR3, the DNA is TGTGCCAGTACCTCGACAGGGATTAGTAGCAATCAGCCCCAGCATTTT.

This chain links TRBV29-1 with TRBJ2-7; no reliable D call. This CDR3 spans 12 amino acids. The V and J ends lost 1 base and 2 bases respectively, with 6 bases between them. The germline V gene encodes CDR1 SQVTM and CDR2 ANQGSEA. CDR3 region: CSVEGQTYEQYF. CDR3 nucleotides: TGCAGCGTTGAAGGGCAGACCTACGAGCAGTACTTC.

The chain joins TRBV6-5 to TRBJ2-5; 10 bases align to TRBD2. The CDR3 sequence is 14 residues long. Germline-derived CDR1 and CDR2 are MNHEY and SVGAGI. The V segment lost 6 bases and the J segment 7 bases; nucleotides outside the gene matches: 8. CDR3 bases: TGTGCCAGCAGCCTCAGCGGGAGGGCCAGGACCCAGTACTTC. This codes for CASSLSGRARTQYF.

Turning to this clone: This same CDR3 is encoded by further DNA sequences in the sample. The rearrangement joins TRBV11-3 to TRBJ2-7, with 7 nucleotides matching TRBD1. Germline-derived CDR1 and CDR2 are SGHNT and YENEEA. Losses at the gene ends were 3 bases for V and 3 bases for J; bases not matched to a gene: 2. This CDR3 has 13 amino acids. The CDR3 nucleotides are TGTGCCAGCAGCTTTCGGGACAGCTACGAGCAGTACTTC. Translating it yields CASSFRDSYEQYF.

The V and J genes are TRBV4-1 and TRBJ1-3; D gene uncertain. Germline assignment: CDR1 MGHRA and CDR2 YSYEKL. Trimming shortened V by 0 bases and J by 0 bases, and 9 bases separated the two germline ends. The CDR3 runs 16 residues. CDR3 sequence reads: CASSQDKQPSGNTIYF. In DNA form, the CDR3 reads TGCGCCAGCAGCCAAGATAAACAGCCCTCTGGAAACACCATATATTTT.

The rearrangement links TRBV4-1 to TRBJ1-1, with 12 nucleotides matching TRBD1. The V gene's germline CDR1 is MGHRA and CDR2 YSYEKL. V lost 4 bases and J lost 5; bases outside the gene matches: 8. CDR3 length: 16 amino acids. The CDR3 spells CASSPGQGAVNTEAFF. The DNA of the CDR3 is TGCGCCAGCAGCCCGGGACAGGGGGCAGTAAATACTGAAGCTTTCTTT.

The rearrangement joins TRBV15 to TRBJ1-2; weak D call: TRBD1 (5 bases). This CDR3 contains 16 residues. Germline lookup yields CDR1 LNHNV and CDR2 YYDKDF (reference sequence). V lost 0 bases and J lost 3, with 14 bases in between. CDR3: CATSRDGRGVYYGYTF. The CDR3 region has the DNA TGTGCCACCAGCAGAGATGGGCGGGGGGTTTACTATGGCTACACCTTC.

CDR3 amino acids: CASNIGQGARAFF. Written as DNA, the CDR3 is TGTGCCAGTAATATCGGACAGGGGGCGCGAGCTTTCTTT. V usage is TRBV19 and J usage is TRBJ1-1, with 11 bases aligning to TRBD1. Germline-derived CDR1 and CDR2 are LNHDA and SQIVND (reference sequence). The J segment lost 10 bases and the V segment lost 7 bases, leaving 8 bases of the junction unmatched. There are 13 residues in the CDR3. Combining the CDR3 with reference TRBV19 and TRBJ1-1 gives the whole variable domain DGGITQSPKYLFRKEGQNVTLSCEQNLNHDAMYWYRQDPGQGLRLIYYSQIVNDFQKGDIAEGYSVSREKKESFPLTVTSAQKNPTAFYLCASNIGQGARAFFGQGTRLTVV.

This clone appeared once. The chain uses TRBV19 and TRBJ2-7, with D possibly TRBD2 on 5 matching bases. The germline gives CDR1 LNHDA, CDR2 SQIVND (reference sequence). The CDR3 loop spans 13 amino acids. V lost 6 bases, J lost 4 bases, and 13 bases lay in between. CDR3 sequence (DNA): TGTGCCAGTAGCCCAGGACTCTTGTACGAGCAGTACTTC. Its protein is CASSPGLLYEQYF.

This clone has a single count. This chain connects TRBV18 to TRBJ1-2; no firm D call. The CDR3 contains 14 residues. V was pared by 6 bases and J by 6 bases, with 17 bases between. In germline, CDR1 is KGHSH, CDR2 LQKENI. The CDR3 region is CASSPQDSPHGYTF. As DNA, the CDR3 is TGTGCCAGCTCTCCCCAGGACTCCCCCCATGGCTACACCTTC.